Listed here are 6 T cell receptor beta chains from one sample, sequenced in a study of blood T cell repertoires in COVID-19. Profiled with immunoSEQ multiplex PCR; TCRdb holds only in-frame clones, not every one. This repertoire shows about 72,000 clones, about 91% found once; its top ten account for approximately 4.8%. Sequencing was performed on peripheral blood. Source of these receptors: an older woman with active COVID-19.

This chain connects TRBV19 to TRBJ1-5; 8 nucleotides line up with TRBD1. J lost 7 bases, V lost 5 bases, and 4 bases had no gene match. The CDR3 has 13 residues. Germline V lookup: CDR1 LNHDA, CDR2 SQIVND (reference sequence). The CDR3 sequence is CASSDRGWQPQHF. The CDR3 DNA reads TGTGCCAGTAGTGACAGGGGTTGGCAGCCCCAGCATTTT.

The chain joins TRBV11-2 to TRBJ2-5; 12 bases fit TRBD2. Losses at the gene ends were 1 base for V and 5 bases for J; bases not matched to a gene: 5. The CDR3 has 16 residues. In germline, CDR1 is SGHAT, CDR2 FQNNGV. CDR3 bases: TGTGCCAGCAGCTTAGTCGGACTAGCGGGACTGGAGACCCAGTACTTC. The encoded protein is CASSLVGLAGLETQYF.

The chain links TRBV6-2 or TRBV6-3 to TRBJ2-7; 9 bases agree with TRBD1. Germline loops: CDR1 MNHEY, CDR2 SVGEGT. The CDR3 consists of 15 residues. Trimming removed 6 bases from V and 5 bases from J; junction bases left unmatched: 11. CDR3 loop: CASSPLGTGTHEQYF. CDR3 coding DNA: TGTGCCAGCAGCCCTTTAGGGACAGGGACCCACGAGCAGTACTTC.

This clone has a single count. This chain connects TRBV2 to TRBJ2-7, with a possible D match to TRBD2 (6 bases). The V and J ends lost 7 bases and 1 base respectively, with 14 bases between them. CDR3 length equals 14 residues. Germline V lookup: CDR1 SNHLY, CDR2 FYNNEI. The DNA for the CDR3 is TGTGCCAGCACTGGGAGGCCGGGTTCCTACGAGCAGTACTTC. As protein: CASTGRPGSYEQYF. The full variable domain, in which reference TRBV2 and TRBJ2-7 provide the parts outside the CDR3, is EPEVTQTPSHQVTQMGQEVILRCVPISNHLYFYWYRQILGQKVEFLVSFYNNEISEKSEIFDDQFSVERPDGSNFTLKIRSTKLEDSAMYFCASTGRPGSYEQYFGPGTRLTVT.

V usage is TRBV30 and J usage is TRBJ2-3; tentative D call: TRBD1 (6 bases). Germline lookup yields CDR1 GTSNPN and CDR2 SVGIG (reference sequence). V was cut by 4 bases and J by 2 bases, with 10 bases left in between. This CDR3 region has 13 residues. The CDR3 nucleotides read TGTGCCTGGACGGACAGCTTCACAGATACGCAGTATTTT. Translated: CAWTDSFTDTQYF.

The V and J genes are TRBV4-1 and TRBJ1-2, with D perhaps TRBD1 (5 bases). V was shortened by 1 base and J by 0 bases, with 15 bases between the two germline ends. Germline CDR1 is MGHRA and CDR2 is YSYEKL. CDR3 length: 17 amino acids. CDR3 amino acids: CASSQVQLTATNYGYTF. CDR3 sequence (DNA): TGCGCCAGCAGCCAAGTTCAGTTGACAGCCACTAACTATGGCTACACCTTC.